The T cell receptor (beta chain) described here comes from a study of T cell responses to AZD1222 COVID-19 vaccine. Study-wide findings and caveats: Epitopes outside B.1.351 and B.1.1.7 mutated regions reportedly drew nearly half of spike TCRs. Donors were mostly white British, more females; clonal diversity possibly underestimated.

With respect to this clone: Its antigen is as yet unknown.

Only in-frame clones appear in the TCRdb table, and some are missing; sequencing was by immunoSEQ multiplex PCR. The sample consists of 150,000 to 190,000 clones, 90% of them appearing once. The CDR3 extends over 14 amino acids. V lost 4 bases, J lost 5 bases, and 14 bases lay in between. Germline CDR1 reads SGHDN; CDR2 reads FVKESK. Here the sequenced sample was peripheral blood, taken on day 0 of AZD1222 vaccination. The rearrangement joins TRBV14 to TRBJ2-5; unclear D gene. The receptor's source is an adult in good health. The CDR3 is CASSPDSSWETQYF. Written as DNA, the CDR3 is TGTGCCAGCAGCCCAGACTCTTCGTGGGAGACCCAGTACTTC. The full variable domain, with the rest looked up from reference TRBV14 and TRBJ2-5, is EAGVTQFPSHSVIEKGQTVTLRCDPISGHDNLYWYRRVMGKEIKFLLHFVKESKQDESGMPNNRFLAERTGGTYSTLKVQPAELEDSGVYFCASSPDSSWETQYFGPGTRLLVL.